The TCR beta chain described here comes from a study of cytomegalovirus exposure and HLA in healthy donors. General study results and limits: A list of 164 TCR beta chains associated with cytomegalovirus was given.

The assay was immunoSEQ multiplex PCR, and TCRdb's table has in-frame clones only and misses some. The sample has 200,000 to 250,000 clones; 87% are singletons. About this clone itself: No antigen is known for it.

The CDR3 runs to 16 residues. Germline CDR1 is SGHNT and CDR2 is YYREEE (reference sequence). V dropped 4 bases and J dropped 14; count of bases not matched to a gene: 20. J is TRBJ2-1 and V is TRBV5-4; 8 bases are shared with TRBD2. The sequenced material came from PBMCs. The TCR sequence derives from a man aged 18 to 30 in good health and CMV-seronegative. This CDR3 reads CASSAPLRSGSTVEFF. CDR3 DNA sequence: TGTGCCAGCAGCGCCCCGTTAAGAAGCGGGAGTACTGTGGAGTTCTTC. The variable domain in full, with the rest retrieved from reference TRBV5-4 and TRBJ2-1, is ETGVTQSPTHLIKTRGQQVTLRCSSQSGHNTVSWYQQALGQGPQFIFQYYREEENGRGNFPPRFSGLQFPNYSSELNVNALELDDSALYLCASSAPLRSGSTVEFFGPGTRLTVL.